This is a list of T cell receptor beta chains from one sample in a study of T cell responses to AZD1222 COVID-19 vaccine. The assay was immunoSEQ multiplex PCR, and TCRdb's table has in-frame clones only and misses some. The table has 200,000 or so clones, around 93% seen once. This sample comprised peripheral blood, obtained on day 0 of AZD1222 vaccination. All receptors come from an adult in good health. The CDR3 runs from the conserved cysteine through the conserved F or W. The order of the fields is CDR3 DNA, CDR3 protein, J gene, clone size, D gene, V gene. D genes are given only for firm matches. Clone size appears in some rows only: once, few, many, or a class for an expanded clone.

TGTGCCAGCAGCAGGGGGGGAGACTACTATGGCTACACCTTC,CASSRGGDYYGYTF,TRBJ1-2,NA,TRBD1,TRBV28
TGTGCCAGCAGCCAAGATATGGGGCCGCGGAAACTGTTTTTT,CASSQDMGPRKLFF,TRBJ1-4,NA,NA,TRBV3-1/TRBV3-2
TGCGCCAGCAGCTTGGGCCGGGGGAACACTGAAGCTTTCTTT,CASSLGRGNTEAFF,TRBJ1-1,NA,NA,TRBV5-1
TGTGCCAGCAGCCAAGAAGGTGGGGCCACCTCCGAGCAGTACTTC,CASSQEGGATSEQYF,TRBJ2-7,NA,NA,TRBV4-2
TGTGCCAGTAGTATACAGGGGCAGAAAACTGAAGCTTTCTTT,CASSIQGQKTEAFF,TRBJ1-1,NA,NA,TRBV19
TGTGCCAGCAGTGAAATTTTCAATGAGCAGTTCTTC,CASSEIFNEQFF,TRBJ2-1,NA,NA,TRBV6-1
TGTGCCACCAGTGAGGGGACAGGGTCGGACACTGAAGCTTTCTTT,CATSEGTGSDTEAFF,TRBJ1-1,NA,TRBD1,TRBV24-1
TGCGCCAGCGCGCGGCTAGCGGGCTACAATGAGCAGTTCTTC,CASARLAGYNEQFF,TRBJ2-1,NA,TRBD2,TRBV5-1
TGTGCCTGGAGGAACAGAGATGGCTACACCTTC,CAWRNRDGYTF,TRBJ1-2,NA,NA,TRBV30
TGTGCCAGCAGCGTAGCTCTAGCGGGAGGGCCCCTCGAGCAGTACTTC,CASSVALAGGPLEQYF,TRBJ2-7,once,TRBD2,TRBV9
TGTGCCAGCAGCCTGACAGGTTCCGATCCCAATGAGCAGTTCTTC,CASSLTGSDPNEQFF,TRBJ2-1,few,NA,TRBV5-5
TGTGCCACCAGTGATGAGACAGCGAACACCGGGGAGCTGTTTTTT,CATSDETANTGELFF,TRBJ2-2,NA,NA,TRBV24-1
TGTGCCAGCAGTTCCGCCTCCTACGAGCAGTACTTC,CASSSASYEQYF,TRBJ2-7,NA,NA,TRBV27
TGTGCCAGCAGCTTGAGTGTATGGCAGGGGCCCTACAATGAGCAGTTCTTC,CASSLSVWQGPYNEQFF,TRBJ2-1,NA,NA,TRBV5-5
TGTGCCAGCAGCTTAGGTGACGGGCCCTATGGCTACACCTTC,CASSLGDGPYGYTF,TRBJ1-2,NA,NA,TRBV7-9
TGTGCCAGCAGCCATCTAACTACCGCCGGCGAGCAGTACTTC,CASSHLTTAGEQYF,TRBJ2-7,NA,NA,TRBV3-1/TRBV3-2
TGTGCCAGTAGTTTTAGCGGGAGTACTAATGAGCAGTTCTTC,CASSFSGSTNEQFF,TRBJ2-1,NA,TRBD2,TRBV19
TGTGCCAGTCAGGGCACCCCGAACACTGAAGCTTTCTTT,CASQGTPNTEAFF,TRBJ1-1,NA,NA,TRBV19
TGTGCCAGTACCGTTGAGGGGACCTATAGCAATCAGCCCCAGCATTTT,CASTVEGTYSNQPQHF,TRBJ1-5,NA,NA,TRBV19
TGTGCCAGCACCCCGCTTCCCCACAGCTACAATGAGCAGTTCTTC,CASTPLPHSYNEQFF,TRBJ2-1,NA,NA,TRBV2
TGCAGTGCTAGTTACAATCCTGTGGGCGAGCAGTACTTC,CSASYNPVGEQYF,TRBJ2-7,NA,NA,TRBV20-1
TGTGCCAGCAGGGATTCCAAGGCCGGGACGCGGTCAGATACGCAGTATTTT,CASRDSKAGTRSDTQYF,TRBJ2-3,NA,NA,TRBV28
TGTGCCAGCAGTTATGTTGATACTAGGAACACCGGGGAGCTGTTTTTT,CASSYVDTRNTGELFF,TRBJ2-2,NA,NA,TRBV6-2/TRBV6-3
TGTGCCAGCAGGCCTGGTCGGGGAACACCCCTCCACTTT,CASRPGRGTPLHF,TRBJ1-6,NA,NA,TRBV12-3/TRBV12-4
TGTGCCAGCAGGGGGACGCCCCGCAATCAGCCCCAGCATTTT,CASRGTPRNQPQHF,TRBJ1-5,NA,NA,TRBV2
TGTGCCAGCAGCTCCGTAAAGGGCGTGGGTACTGAAGCTTTCTTT,CASSSVKGVGTEAFF,TRBJ1-1,NA,NA,TRBV9
TGTGCCAGCAGCTTAGCGAACCCAGGCCACGAGCAGTACTTC,CASSLANPGHEQYF,TRBJ2-7,NA,NA,TRBV7-2
TGTGCCAGCAGTTTATCTGGGTTACCAGATACGCAGTATTTT,CASSLSGLPDTQYF,TRBJ2-3,NA,NA,TRBV27
TGCGCCAGCAGTCAAAAAGACAGGGGCGGAAGAAATGAGCAGTTCTTC,CASSQKDRGGRNEQFF,TRBJ2-1,NA,TRBD1,TRBV23-1